The clone carrying this TCR beta chain was counted at least ten times. The target antigen is unknown. Germline CDR1 reads SGHTA; CDR2 reads FQGNSA. CDR3 length: 16 residues. Trimming took 2 bases from V and 4 from J; bases not matched to a gene: 5. These data originate in a study of T-cell reconstitution after alpha-beta-depleted transplantation in children. Notes on the study in general: When one year had passed after transplant, most T-cell counts and diversity came from newly produced T cells. TCRbeta diversity was high at day 60 in some patients (a result of surviving recipient T cells and thymic progenitors). Reportedly, only several hundred clones from non-depleted graft cells drove alpha-beta T-cell counts at about two months.

Using unique molecular identifiers, the investigators prepared the TCRbeta library. In TCRdb, the PCR reads were re-called with MiXCR into one record per CDR3 protein. The sample yields about 460,000 distinct CDR3 sequences, about 11% seen once. This TCR derives from a child aged 2-15 years with inherited bone marrow failure, due to receive a stem cell transplant. The genes are TRBV7-2 and TRBJ2-5, with TRBD2 identical over 12 bases. The sequencing used PBMCs, collected before TCRalphabeta/CD19-depleted stem cell transplant. This chain's CDR3 is CASSLLAGGSGETQYF. CDR3 nucleotides: TGTGCCAGCAGCTTACTAGCGGGAGGGTCGGGAGAGACCCAGTACTTC.